The 25 T cell receptor beta chains in this list originate from one sample, sequenced in a study of blood T cell repertoires in COVID-19 (TCRdb year 2020). To prepare the library, the immunoSEQ multiplex PCR assay was applied. In TCRdb, the immuneACCESS table is reduced to in-frame sequences with V and J assigned. These tables do not hold every clone; where another copy was compared, an unresolved V gene accounts for under half, and the others remain unexplained. This sample is represented by roughly 250,000 clones; around 82% of them were singletons. Jointly, the top ten make up 0.85% to 1% of the sample. Source material: peripheral blood. The source of these receptors is a human donor with COVID-19, enrolled during active disease. The donor label of this sample is uncertain.

Only one count was recorded for this clone. J is TRBJ2-3 and V is TRBV24-1; TRBD2 matches at 8 bases. CDR3 length: 17 residues. V lost 6 bases to trimming and J lost 1 base; unmatched junction nucleotides: 11. In germline, CDR1 is KGHDR, CDR2 SFDVKD. The CDR3 here is CATSFKRTSNGTDTQYF. CDR3 sequence (DNA): TGTGCCACCAGTTTTAAAAGGACTAGCAATGGCACAGATACGCAGTATTTT.

The genes are TRBV20-1 and TRBJ2-3; D is unclear. V was cut by 4 bases and J by 7 bases, with 6 bases left in between. Germline V gene lookup returns CDR1 DFQATT and CDR2 SNEGSKA (reference sequence). The CDR3 is 10 residues long. The CDR3 protein is CSAIANTQYF. In DNA form, the CDR3 reads TGCAGTGCTATAGCAAATACGCAGTATTTT.

The chain links TRBV12-3 or TRBV12-4 to TRBJ2-5, with 7 bases lining up with TRBD1. The CDR3 is 12 amino acids. After removal of 4 bases from V and 5 bases from J, the junction contained 1 base not matched to a gene. The CDR3 DNA reads TGTGCCAGCAGTTCACAGGGGGAGACCCAGTACTTC. Translating it yields CASSSQGETQYF.

CDR3 loop: CASSQAGRRLHF. The CDR3 region has the DNA TGTGCCAGCAGCCAAGCTGGCAGGAGGCTCCACTTT. The chain is built from TRBV14 and TRBJ1-6; D is unresolved. The germline CDR1 and CDR2 sequences are SGHDN and FVKESK. The V end lost 1 base, the J end lost 16 bases, and 11 bases lay between the germline ends. CDR3 length: 12 residues.

V and J are TRBV29-1 and TRBJ2-6, with D possibly TRBD2 on 6 matching bases. Trimming removed 4 bases at V and 0 bases at J, with 13 bases between. CDR3 length: 16 amino acids. CDR1 is SQVTM and CDR2 is ANQGSEA in the germline V gene. CDR3 in DNA: TGCAGCGTTGGGGGGGAGGCAAGCTCTGGGGCCAACGTCCTGACTTTC. Amino acids: CSVGGEASSGANVLTF.

This clone came up a few times. The chain has TRBV19 and TRBJ2-1, with TRBD2 identical over 10 bases. Germline V gene lookup returns CDR1 LNHDA and CDR2 SQIVND (reference sequence). This CDR3 comprises 21 residues. The J segment lost 5 bases and the V segment lost 6 bases, leaving 25 bases of the junction unmatched. This CDR3 reads CASSPRFVRAGGLRFNNEQFF. The CDR3 coding sequence is TGTGCCAGTAGCCCCCGGTTCGTGCGAGCGGGAGGGTTACGCTTCAACAATGAGCAGTTCTTC.

This clone has a handful of counts. The chain combines TRBV13 with TRBJ2-7; 9 nucleotides line up with TRBD1. The V gene's germline CDR1 is PRHDT and CDR2 FYEKMQ (reference sequence). This CDR3 contains 14 residues. The junction had 6 bases not matched to a gene; V was cut back by 5 bases and J by 4 bases. The CDR3 sequence: CASSKKQGAYEQYF. The CDR3 region has the DNA TGTGCCAGCAGCAAAAAACAGGGGGCGTACGAGCAGTACTTC.

The J gene is TRBJ1-3, the V gene TRBV30; no clear D. V lost 8 bases, J lost 0 bases, and 14 bases lay in between. Looked up from germline, CDR1 is GTSNPN and CDR2 is SVGIG (reference sequence). This CDR3 has 14 amino acids. CDR3 DNA: TGTGCCACCGCCTCCGGGTCCTCTGGAAACACCATATATTTT. Protein product: CATASGSSGNTIYF.

The J gene is TRBJ1-5, the V gene TRBV5-1, with TRBD1 identical over 9 bases. The V gene end was trimmed by 5 bases and the J gene end by 5 bases; junction bases not matched to a gene: 8. Per the germline V gene, CDR1 is SGHRS and CDR2 is YFSETQ. The CDR3 contains 15 residues. This CDR3 reads CASRPTGTGHQPQHF. The CDR3 nucleotides read TGCGCCAGCAGGCCTACCGGGACAGGGCATCAGCCCCAGCATTTT.

The chain links TRBV7-2 to TRBJ1-3; 9 bases align to TRBD1. The trim removed 5 bases at V and 3 bases at J, leaving 8 bases unmatched. CDR1 is SGHTA, CDR2 FQGNSA, per germline. The CDR3 has 16 residues. The CDR3 reads CASSIRTGGIGNTIYF. The CDR3 DNA reads as TGTGCCAGCAGCATAAGAACAGGGGGCATTGGAAACACCATATATTTT.

This chain links TRBV15 with TRBJ1-1, with TRBD1 matching over 7 bases. The CDR3 sequence is 15 residues long. Germline V gene sequence: CDR1 LNHNV, CDR2 YYDKDF (reference sequence). V lost 0 bases and J lost 5; bases outside the gene matches: 6. The DNA for the CDR3 is TGTGCCACCAGCAGAGAAAAGGGGGCCGGGACTGAAGCTTTCTTT. Translated, it gives CATSREKGAGTEAFF. Combining the CDR3 with reference TRBV15 and TRBJ1-1 gives the whole variable domain DAMVIQNPRYQVTQFGKPVTLSCSQTLNHNVMYWYQQKSSQAPKLLFHYYDKDFNNEADTPDNFQSRRPNTSFCFLDIRSPGLGDTAMYLCATSREKGAGTEAFFGQGTRLTVV.

V usage is TRBV2 and J usage is TRBJ1-1, with 7 bases lining up with TRBD1. Trimming cost V 5 bases and J 1 base; bases outside gene matches: 7. Germline CDR1 and CDR2: SNHLY and FYNNEI. CDR3 length equals 15 residues. CDR3: CASSPKDRQNTEAFF. The CDR3 coding sequence is TGTGCCAGCAGTCCTAAGGACAGGCAGAACACTGAAGCTTTCTTT.

This chain connects TRBV5-4 to TRBJ1-6; 7 bases fit TRBD1. CDR3 size: 14 residues. V lost 0 bases, J lost 11 bases, and 5 bases stayed unmatched. CDR1 SGHNT and CDR2 YYREEE come from the germline V gene (reference sequence). CDR3 protein: CASSLDRGRPPLHF. DNA for the CDR3: TGTGCCAGCAGCTTGGACAGGGGACGGCCACCCCTCCACTTT. Based on the CDR3 plus reference TRBV5-4 and TRBJ1-6, the full variable domain is ETGVTQSPTHLIKTRGQQVTLRCSSQSGHNTVSWYQQALGQGPQFIFQYYREEENGRGNFPPRFSGLQFPNYSSELNVNALELDDSALYLCASSLDRGRPPLHFGNGTRLTVT.

This clone was recorded a few times. The V and J genes are TRBV9 and TRBJ1-5; 9 bases fit TRBD1. Germline assignment: CDR1 SGDLS and CDR2 YYNGEE. J was trimmed by 5 bases and V by 0 bases; bases with no gene match: 3. CDR3 length: 15 amino acids. The CDR3 DNA is TGTGCCAGCAGCGTAGATGGGGACAGGGATCAGCCCCAGCATTTT. This translates into CASSVDGDRDQPQHF.

J is TRBJ1-1 and V is TRBV3-1 (or the pseudogene TRBV3-2); 8 positions match TRBD1. CDR3 size: 16 residues. The germline V gene encodes CDR1 LGHDT and CDR2 YNNKEL (reference sequence). Trimming removed 7 bases from V and 1 base from J; junction bases left unmatched: 11. Here the CDR3 DNA reads TGTGCCAGCACACCCCTCTTGGGACAGGAGAACACTGAAGCTTTCTTT. Amino acids: CASTPLLGQENTEAFF.

This chain connects TRBV5-5 to TRBJ1-2; 7 bases fit TRBD1. Germline V lookup: CDR1 SGHKS, CDR2 YYEKEE (reference sequence). The CDR3 has 14 amino acids. V lost 2 bases to trimming and J lost 8 bases; unmatched junction nucleotides: 9. This CDR3 reads CASSFSPTGAGYTF. Here the CDR3 DNA reads TGTGCCAGCAGCTTTTCCCCAACAGGGGCAGGCTACACCTTC.

The chain uses TRBV7-2 and TRBJ2-5, with TRBD1 matching over 8 bases. The CDR3 covers 15 residues. J gave up 5 bases and V 0 bases, and 5 bases lay outside the gene matches. Germline values: CDR1 SGHTA, CDR2 FQGNSA. CDR3 coding DNA: TGTGCCAGCAGCTTAGCCTGGACAGGGAGGGAGACCCAGTACTTC. Translation gives CASSLAWTGRETQYF.

V usage is TRBV11-3 and J usage is TRBJ1-1; a weak D match, TRBD1 (6 bases). CDR3 length equals 14 residues. Trimming pared 5 bases from V and 4 bases from J, leaving 14 bases between. Looked up from germline, CDR1 is SGHNT and CDR2 is YENEEA. The CDR3 nucleotides are TGTGCCAGCAGCCAAGAACAGGGCGCCACTGAAGCTTTCTTT. The encoded protein is CASSQEQGATEAFF.

The chain recombines TRBV5-4 with TRBJ1-1; a weak D match, TRBD1 (6 bases). The germline V gene has CDR1 SGHNT and CDR2 YYREEE (reference sequence). Trimming stripped 4 bases from V and 3 bases from J, with 13 bases between. The CDR3 has 14 amino acids. The CDR3 loop reads CASSLGGLDTEAFF. In nucleotides, the CDR3 is TGTGCCAGCAGCCTCGGGGGGCTGGACACTGAAGCTTTCTTT.

The chain uses TRBV28 and TRBJ2-7, with 11 positions matching TRBD2. Germline trimming cut 6 bases from V and 1 base from J; bases unmatched to any gene: 5. Germline V gives CDR1 MDHEN, CDR2 SYDVKM. The CDR3 is made up of 15 amino acids. In DNA, the CDR3 is TGTGCCAGCAGACAGGGGACTAGCGGTTCCTACGAGCAGTACTTC. Translated: CASRQGTSGSYEQYF.

The chain carries TRBV24-1 and TRBJ1-5; no reliable D call. Trimming pared 8 bases from V and 5 bases from J, leaving 15 bases between. The length of the CDR3 is 14 residues. Per the germline V gene, CDR1 is KGHDR and CDR2 is SFDVKD. The CDR3 loop reads CATTSSLPHQPQHF. In nucleotides, the CDR3 is TGTGCCACCACCTCCTCACTCCCCCATCAGCCCCAGCATTTT.

The chain joins TRBV3-1 (or the pseudogene TRBV3-2) to TRBJ2-1; 8 bases line up with TRBD2. Germline V gene lookup returns CDR1 LGHDT and CDR2 YNNKEL (reference sequence). Losses at the gene ends were 3 bases for V and 2 bases for J; bases not matched to a gene: 3. The CDR3 extends over 15 amino acids. The DNA for the CDR3 is TGTGCCAGCAGCCAGGGACTAGACACCTACAATGAGCAGTTCTTC. This translates into CASSQGLDTYNEQFF.

A remark on this clone: The same CDR3 can be traced to other DNA sequences in this sample. The V and J genes are TRBV19 and TRBJ1-6; tentative D call: TRBD1 (6 bases). Trimming pared 3 bases from V and 0 bases from J, leaving 12 bases between. Germline-derived CDR1 and CDR2 are LNHDA and SQIVND (reference sequence). The CDR3 runs to 17 residues. The CDR3 here is CASSIGQGSSYNSPLHF. CDR3 nucleotides: TGTGCCAGTAGTATCGGGCAGGGGAGCTCCTATAATTCACCCCTCCACTTT.

V and J are TRBV12-5 and TRBJ2-2; TRBD1 aligns across 7 bases. CDR3 length equals 15 residues. V lost 6 bases and J lost 7; bases outside the gene matches: 11. Germline CDR1 LGHNT, CDR2 FRNRAP. CDR3 nucleotides: TGTGCTAGTGGCCTGGGACAGCTACCGGGCGGGGAGCTGTTTTTT. It translates to CASGLGQLPGGELFF.

This clone came up once. This chain connects TRBV27 to TRBJ1-2; 8 bases agree with TRBD1. This CDR3 region has 13 residues. Germline V gives CDR1 MNHEY, CDR2 SMNVEV (reference sequence). Germline trimming cut 5 bases from V and 4 bases from J; bases unmatched to any gene: 3. CDR3 DNA: TGTGCCAGCAGTGTAGGGACAGGCTATGGCTACACCTTC. The encoded protein is CASSVGTGYGYTF.